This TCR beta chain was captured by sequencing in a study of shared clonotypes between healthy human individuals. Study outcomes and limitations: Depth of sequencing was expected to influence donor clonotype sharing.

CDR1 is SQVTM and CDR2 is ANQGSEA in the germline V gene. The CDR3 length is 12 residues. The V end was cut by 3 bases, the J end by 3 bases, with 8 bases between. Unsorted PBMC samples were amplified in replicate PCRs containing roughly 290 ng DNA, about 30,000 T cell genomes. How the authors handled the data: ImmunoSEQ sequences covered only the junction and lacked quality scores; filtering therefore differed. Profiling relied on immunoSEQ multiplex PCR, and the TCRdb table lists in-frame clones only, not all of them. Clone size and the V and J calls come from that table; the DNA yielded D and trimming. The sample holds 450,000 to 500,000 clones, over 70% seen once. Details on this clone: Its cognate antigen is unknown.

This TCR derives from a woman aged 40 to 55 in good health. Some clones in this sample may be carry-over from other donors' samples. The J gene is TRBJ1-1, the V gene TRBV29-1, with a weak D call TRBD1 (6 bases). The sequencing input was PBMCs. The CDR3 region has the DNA TGCAGCGTTGAGGCAGGGGACACTGAAGCTTTCTTT. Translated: CSVEAGDTEAFF. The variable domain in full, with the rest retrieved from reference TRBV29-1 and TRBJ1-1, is SAVISQKPSRDICQRGTSLTIQCQVDSQVTMMFWYRQQPGQSLTLIATANQGSEATYESGFVIDKFPISRPNLTFSTLTVSNMSPEDSSIYLCSVEAGDTEAFFGQGTRLTVV.